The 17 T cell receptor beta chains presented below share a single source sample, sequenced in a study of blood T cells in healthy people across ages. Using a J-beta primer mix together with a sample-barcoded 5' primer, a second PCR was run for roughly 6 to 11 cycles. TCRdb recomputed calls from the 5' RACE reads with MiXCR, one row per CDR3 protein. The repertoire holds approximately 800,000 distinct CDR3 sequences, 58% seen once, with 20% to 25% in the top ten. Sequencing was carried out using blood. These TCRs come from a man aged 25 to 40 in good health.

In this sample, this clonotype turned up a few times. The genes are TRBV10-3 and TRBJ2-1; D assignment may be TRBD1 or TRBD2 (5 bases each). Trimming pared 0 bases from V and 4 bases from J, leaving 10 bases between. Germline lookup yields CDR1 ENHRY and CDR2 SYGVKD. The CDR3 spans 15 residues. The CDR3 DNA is TGTGCCATCAGTGAGTCAGGGGACCCATACAATGAGCAGTTCTTC. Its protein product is CAISESGDPYNEQFF.

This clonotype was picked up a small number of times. The CDR3 loop reads CASSLQVTYEQYF. The CDR3 DNA reads TGTGCCAGCAGCTTACAAGTCACCTACGAGCAGTACTTC. The rearrangement joins TRBV11-1 to TRBJ2-7; no firm D call. Germline CDR1 reads SGHAT; CDR2 reads FQDESV (reference sequence). The CDR3 has 13 amino acids. Trimming stripped 2 bases from V and 2 bases from J, with 7 bases between.

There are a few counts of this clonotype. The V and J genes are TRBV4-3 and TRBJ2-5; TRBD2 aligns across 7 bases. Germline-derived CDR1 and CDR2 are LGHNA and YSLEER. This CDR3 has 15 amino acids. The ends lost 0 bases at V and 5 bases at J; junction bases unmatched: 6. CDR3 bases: TGCGCCAGCAGCCAAGATGGTGCGGGAGTGGAGACCCAGTACTTC. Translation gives CASSQDGAGVETQYF.

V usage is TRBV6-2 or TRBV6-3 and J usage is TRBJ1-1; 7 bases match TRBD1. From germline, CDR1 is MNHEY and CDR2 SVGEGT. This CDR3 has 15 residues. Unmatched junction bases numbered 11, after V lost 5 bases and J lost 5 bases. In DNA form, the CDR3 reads TGTGCCAGCAGTCGCCCCGACAGGGCCGATACTGAAGCTTTCTTT. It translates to CASSRPDRADTEAFF.

This chain's CDR3 is CSLRVRGRNTEAFF. The CDR3 DNA follows: TGCAGCCTTCGGGTCCGGGGGCGAAACACTGAAGCTTTCTTT. The V call is TRBV29-1, the J call TRBJ1-1; a weak D match, TRBD1 (6 bases). The CDR3 length is 14 residues. V was clipped by 8 bases and J by 2 bases, with 18 bases between them. The germline V gene has CDR1 SQVTM and CDR2 ANQGSEA.

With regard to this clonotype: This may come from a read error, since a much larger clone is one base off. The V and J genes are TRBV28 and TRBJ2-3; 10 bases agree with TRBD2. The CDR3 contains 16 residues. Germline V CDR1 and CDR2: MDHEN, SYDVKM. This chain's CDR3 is CATGTSERINTGTQYF. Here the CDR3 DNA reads TGTGCCACCGGGACTAGCGAACGCATAAACACAGGTACGCAGTATTTT.

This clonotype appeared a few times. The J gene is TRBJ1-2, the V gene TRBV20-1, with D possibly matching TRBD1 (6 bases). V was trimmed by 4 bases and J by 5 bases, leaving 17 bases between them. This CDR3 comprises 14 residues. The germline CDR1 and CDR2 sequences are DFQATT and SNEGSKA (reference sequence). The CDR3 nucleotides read TGCAGTGCTAAGGACAGACAAGTAGGGTATGGCTACACCTTC. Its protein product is CSAKDRQVGYGYTF.

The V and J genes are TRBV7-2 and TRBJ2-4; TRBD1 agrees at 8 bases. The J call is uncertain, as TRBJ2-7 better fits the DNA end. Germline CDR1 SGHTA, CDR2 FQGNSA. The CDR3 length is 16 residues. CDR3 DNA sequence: TGTGCCAGCAGCTTACTAACAGGGGGATTTTCCTACGAGCAGTACTTC. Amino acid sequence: CASSLLTGGFSYEQYF.

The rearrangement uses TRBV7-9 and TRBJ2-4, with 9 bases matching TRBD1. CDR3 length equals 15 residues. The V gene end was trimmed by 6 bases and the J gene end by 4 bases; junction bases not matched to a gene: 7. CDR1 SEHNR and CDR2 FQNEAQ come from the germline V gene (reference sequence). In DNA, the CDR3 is TGTGCCAGCAGTCCAACCGGGACAGGGAAAAACATTCAGTACTTC. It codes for CASSPTGTGKNIQYF. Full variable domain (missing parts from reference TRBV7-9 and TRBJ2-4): DTGVSQNPRHKITKRGQNVTFRCDPISEHNRLYWYRQTLGQGPEFLTYFQNEAQLEKSRLLSDRFSAERPKGSFSTLEIQRTEQGDSAMYLCASSPTGTGKNIQYFGAGTRLSVL.

Written as DNA, the CDR3 is TGTGCCAGCAGTTCTAGATGGGGCACAGATACGCAGTATTTT. This encodes CASSSRWGTDTQYF. The genes are TRBV12-3 or TRBV12-4 and TRBJ2-3; no clear D gene. CDR3 length equals 14 residues. V dropped 4 bases and J dropped 1 base, with 9 bases sitting between them.

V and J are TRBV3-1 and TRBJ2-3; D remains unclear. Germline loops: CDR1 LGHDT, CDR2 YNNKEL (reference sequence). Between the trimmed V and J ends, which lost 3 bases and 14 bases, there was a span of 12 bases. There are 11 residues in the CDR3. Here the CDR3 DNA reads TGTGCCAGCAGCCAGAGTAGCTTTTGGTATTTT. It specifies CASSQSSFWYF.

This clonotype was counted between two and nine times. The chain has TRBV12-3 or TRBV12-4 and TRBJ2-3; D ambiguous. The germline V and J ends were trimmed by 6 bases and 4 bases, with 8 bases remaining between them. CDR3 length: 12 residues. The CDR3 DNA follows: TGTGCCAGCAGACTTGGCCCAGATACGCAGTATTTT. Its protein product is CASRLGPDTQYF.

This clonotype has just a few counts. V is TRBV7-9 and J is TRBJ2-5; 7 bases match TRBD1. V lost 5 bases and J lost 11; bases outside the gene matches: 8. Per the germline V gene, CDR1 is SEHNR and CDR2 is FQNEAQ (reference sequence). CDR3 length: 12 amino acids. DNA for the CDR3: TGTGCCAGCAGCCCGACAGGGCAGGAGCAGTACTTC. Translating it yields CASSPTGQEQYF.

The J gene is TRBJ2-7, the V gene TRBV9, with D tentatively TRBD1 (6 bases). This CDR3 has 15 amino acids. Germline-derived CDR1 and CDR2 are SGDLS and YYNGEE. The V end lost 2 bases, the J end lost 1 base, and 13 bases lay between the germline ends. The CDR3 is CASSVGDIASYEQYF. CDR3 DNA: TGTGCCAGCAGCGTCGGGGACATCGCTTCCTACGAGCAGTACTTC.

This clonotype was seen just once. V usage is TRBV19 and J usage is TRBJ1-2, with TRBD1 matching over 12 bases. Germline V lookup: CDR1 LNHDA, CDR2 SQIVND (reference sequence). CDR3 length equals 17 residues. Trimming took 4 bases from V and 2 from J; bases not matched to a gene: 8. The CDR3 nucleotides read TGTGCCAGTAGTACTCCGGGACAGGGGGCCGTAAACTATGGCTACACCTTC. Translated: CASSTPGQGAVNYGYTF.

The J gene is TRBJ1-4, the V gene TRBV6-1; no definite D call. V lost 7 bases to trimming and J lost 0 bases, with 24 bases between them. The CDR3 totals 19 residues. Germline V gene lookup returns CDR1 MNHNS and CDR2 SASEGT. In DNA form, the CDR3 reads TGTGCCAGCACCCTCCGGGCTATGACCGTAGTTGCAACTAATGAAAAACTGTTTTTT. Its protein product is CASTLRAMTVVATNEKLFF.

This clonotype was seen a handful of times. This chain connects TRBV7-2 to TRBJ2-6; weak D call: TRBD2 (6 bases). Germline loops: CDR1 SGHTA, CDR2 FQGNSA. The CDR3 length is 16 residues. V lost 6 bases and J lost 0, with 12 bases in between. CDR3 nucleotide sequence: TGTGCCAGCAGTCTAGCGATCAGCTCTGGGGCCAACGTCCTGACTTTC. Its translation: CASSLAISSGANVLTF.